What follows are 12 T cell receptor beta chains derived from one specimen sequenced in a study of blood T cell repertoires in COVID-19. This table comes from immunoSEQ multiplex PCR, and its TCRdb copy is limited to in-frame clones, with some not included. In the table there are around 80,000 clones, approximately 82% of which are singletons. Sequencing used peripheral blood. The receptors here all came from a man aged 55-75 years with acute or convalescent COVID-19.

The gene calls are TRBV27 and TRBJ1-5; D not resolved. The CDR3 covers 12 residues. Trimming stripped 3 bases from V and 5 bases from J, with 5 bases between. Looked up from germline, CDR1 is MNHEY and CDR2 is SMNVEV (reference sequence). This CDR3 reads CASSFPDQPQHF. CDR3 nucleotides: TGTGCCAGCAGTTTTCCGGATCAGCCCCAGCATTTT.

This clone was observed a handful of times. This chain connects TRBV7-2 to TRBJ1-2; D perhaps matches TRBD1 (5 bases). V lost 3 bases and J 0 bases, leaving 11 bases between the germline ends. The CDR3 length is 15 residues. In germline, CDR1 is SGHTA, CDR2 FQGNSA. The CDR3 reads CASSFDRQANYGYTF. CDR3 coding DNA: TGTGCCAGCAGCTTCGACAGACAAGCTAACTATGGCTACACCTTC.

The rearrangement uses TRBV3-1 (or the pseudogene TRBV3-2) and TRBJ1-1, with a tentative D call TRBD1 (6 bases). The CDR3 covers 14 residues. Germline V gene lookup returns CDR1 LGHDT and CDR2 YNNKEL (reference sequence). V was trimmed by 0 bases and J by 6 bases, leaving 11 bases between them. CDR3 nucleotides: TGTGCCAGCAGCCAAGAACAGGGAAGGGCTGAAGCTTTCTTT. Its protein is CASSQEQGRAEAFF.

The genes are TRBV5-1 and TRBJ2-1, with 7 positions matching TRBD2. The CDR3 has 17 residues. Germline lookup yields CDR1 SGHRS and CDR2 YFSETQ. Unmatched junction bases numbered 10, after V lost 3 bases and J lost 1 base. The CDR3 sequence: CASSSGRLADSYNEQFF. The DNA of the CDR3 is TGCGCCAGCAGCTCGGGACGACTAGCAGATTCCTACAATGAGCAGTTCTTC.

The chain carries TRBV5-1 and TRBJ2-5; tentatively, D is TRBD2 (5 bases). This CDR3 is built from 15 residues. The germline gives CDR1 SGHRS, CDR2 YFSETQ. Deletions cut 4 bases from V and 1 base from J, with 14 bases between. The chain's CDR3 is CASSIWAAGQETQYF. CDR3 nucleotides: TGCGCCAGCAGCATCTGGGCCGCGGGCCAAGAGACCCAGTACTTC.

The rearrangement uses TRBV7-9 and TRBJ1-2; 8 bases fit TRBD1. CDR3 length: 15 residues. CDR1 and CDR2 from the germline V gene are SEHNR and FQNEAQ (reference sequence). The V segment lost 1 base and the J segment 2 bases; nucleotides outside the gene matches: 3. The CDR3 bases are TGTGCCAGCAGCTTAGAATCAGGGGGCAACTATGGCTACACCTTC. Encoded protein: CASSLESGGNYGYTF. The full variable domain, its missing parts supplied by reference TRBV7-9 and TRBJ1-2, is DTGVSQNPRHKITKRGQNVTFRCDPISEHNRLYWYRQTLGQGPEFLTYFQNEAQLEKSRLLSDRFSAERPKGSFSTLEIQRTEQGDSAMYLCASSLESGGNYGYTFGSGTRLTVV.

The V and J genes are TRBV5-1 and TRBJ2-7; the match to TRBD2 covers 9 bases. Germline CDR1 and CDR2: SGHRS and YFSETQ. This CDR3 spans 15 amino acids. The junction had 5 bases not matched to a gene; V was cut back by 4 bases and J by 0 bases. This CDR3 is CASSRSGGFSYEQYF. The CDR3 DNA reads TGCGCCAGCAGCCGGAGCGGGGGGTTCTCCTACGAGCAGTACTTC. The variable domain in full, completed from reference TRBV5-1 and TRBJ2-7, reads KAGVTQTPRYLIKTRGQQVTLSCSPISGHRSVSWYQQTPGQGLQFLFEYFSETQRNKGNFPGRFSGRQFSNSRSEMNVSTLELGDSALYLCASSRSGGFSYEQYFGPGTRLTVT.

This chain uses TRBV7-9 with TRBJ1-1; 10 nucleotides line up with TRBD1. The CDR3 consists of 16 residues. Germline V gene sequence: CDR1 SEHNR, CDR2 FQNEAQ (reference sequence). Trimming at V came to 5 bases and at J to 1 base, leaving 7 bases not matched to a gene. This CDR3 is CASSPSGQGGNTEAFF. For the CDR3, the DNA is TGTGCCAGCAGCCCAAGCGGACAGGGGGGGAACACTGAAGCTTTCTTT.

As DNA, the CDR3 is TGTGCCAGCAGTGAGGACAGGGAGATTAATGGCTACACCTTC. Translated, it gives CASSEDREINGYTF. V usage is TRBV2 and J usage is TRBJ1-2; 8 bases map to TRBD1. CDR1 and CDR2 from the germline V gene are SNHLY and FYNNEI. The V segment lost 3 bases and the J segment 6 bases; nucleotides outside the gene matches: 6. This CDR3 spans 14 amino acids.

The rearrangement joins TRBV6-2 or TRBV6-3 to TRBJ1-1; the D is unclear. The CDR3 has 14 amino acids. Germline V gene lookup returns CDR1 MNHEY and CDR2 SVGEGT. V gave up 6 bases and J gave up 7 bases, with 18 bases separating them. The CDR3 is CASSNRPLGGEAFF. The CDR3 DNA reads TGTGCCAGCAGCAATCGACCCCTGGGAGGTGAAGCTTTCTTT.

CDR3 region: CASSLGGLAGESDTQYF. In DNA form, the CDR3 reads TGCGCCAGCAGCTTGGGTGGACTAGCGGGGGAATCAGATACGCAGTATTTT. This chain connects TRBV5-1 to TRBJ2-3; TRBD2 agrees at 13 bases. Germline CDR1 SGHRS, CDR2 YFSETQ. V lost 0 bases and J lost 4; bases outside the gene matches: 5. The CDR3 has 17 amino acids. The variable domain in full, completed from reference TRBV5-1 and TRBJ2-3, reads KAGVTQTPRYLIKTRGQQVTLSCSPISGHRSVSWYQQTPGQGLQFLFEYFSETQRNKGNFPGRFSGRQFSNSRSEMNVSTLELGDSALYLCASSLGGLAGESDTQYFGPGTRLTVL.

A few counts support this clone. The CDR3 loop is CASGLAGTGAYGYTF. The CDR3 nucleotides read TGTGCTAGTGGTTTGGCCGGGACAGGGGCCTATGGCTACACCTTC. The J gene is TRBJ1-2, the V gene TRBV12-5, with 10 bases aligning to TRBD1. Germline assignment: CDR1 LGHNT and CDR2 FRNRAP. The trim removed 1 base at V and 4 bases at J, leaving 3 bases unmatched. The CDR3 is made up of 15 amino acids.